This T cell receptor beta chain was obtained from a study of blood T cell repertoires in COVID-19. Study background: The United States, Italy and Spain provided the acute and convalescent COVID-19 samples. PBMCs, B-cell-depleted T cells, or T cells provided the cDNA or gDNA that made up the material.

Germline CDR1 reads GTSNPN; CDR2 reads SVGIG (reference sequence). After removal of 5 bases from V and 5 bases from J, the junction contained 15 bases not matched to a gene. CDR3 size: 16 residues. How the authors handled the data: Nucleated cell counts were estimated from reference gene primer amplification. TCRdb's copy holds only in-frame clones and misses some; the assay was immunoSEQ multiplex PCR. V, J and clone size reflect that table, while D and trimming were determined from the DNA. The sample lists around 200,000 clones, over 75% occurring once. The receptor was derived from a woman in her forties with acute COVID-19. The chain uses TRBV30 and TRBJ2-5, with 9 bases lining up with TRBD2. The sequencing sample was made of PBMCs or T cells enriched from blood (not recorded which). The CDR3 DNA follows: TGTGCCTGGGTGGAAGGTAGCGGGAGTTACGGGGAGACCCAGTACTTC. The encoded protein is CAWVEGSGSYGETQYF.